This T cell receptor beta chain emerged from a study of blood T cell repertoires in COVID-19 (dated by TCRdb to the early 2020s). Turning to the overall study: The collaborator samples originated in the United States, Italy and Spain and spanned the acute and convalescent phases of COVID-19. Where HLA class I and class II types were available, the types were taken from metadata supplied by the sample provider, not from assay-based typing. The repertoires were made available in a free public database intended to serve as a resource for research on the immune response to SARS-CoV-2. A de-identified subject ID, COVID-19 status, age in years and sex were almost always included in the sample metadata. The samples were drawn from two sources: the first 160 participants of the ongoing ImmuneRACE study, and 1,200 or so subjects contributed by 6 global collaborators. The dataset comprised deeply sampled blood TCRbeta repertoires from subjects exposed to, actively infected with, or recovered from COVID-19. The material from the prospective study consisted of cDNA or gDNA derived from T cells, B-cell-depleted T cells, or PBMCs. The investigation overall reported the following: The quantity of clinical and demographic metadata differed by source and by participant and was supplied without curation.

In its sample, this clone was seen once. The specificity of this receptor is unknown. No qualities accompany the bases; no much larger clone lies one base away. Participants in the prospective study were enrolled through a virtual design, were aged about 18 to 90 years, and lived in about two dozen United States geographic areas. In the prospective study, participants were assigned to cohorts based on the clinical history participants reported in a screening survey and a study questionnaire. Recovered participants in ImmuneRACE Cohort 3 were defined as having two consecutive negative NP/OP PCR tests, clearance from a healthcare professional, or resolution of symptoms. Each participant in the prospective study had whole blood, serum and a nasopharyngeal or oropharyngeal swab collected by mobile phlebotomists. Participants in the prospective study had the option to provide additional blood draws and questionnaires over a roughly 2-month period. Before DNA extraction, prospective study blood samples were shipped either frozen or at room temperature.

The immunoSEQ Assay, a bias-controlled multiplex PCR, was used to amplify TCRbeta CDR3 regions from genomic DNA. The authors' pipeline ran thus. Within the assay, amplification of reference gene primers was used to estimate how many nucleated cells each sample contained. To quantify the absolute abundance of each unique TCRbeta CDR3 rearrangement, sequence reads were collapsed and filtered. For each sample, productive Simpson clonality was calculated as the square root of Simpson's diversity index over productive rearrangements. Held by TCRdb, this immuneACCESS table contains in-frame sequences only and omits some clones. Under half of the omission traces to an unresolved V gene where checked; the cause of the rest is unknown. V, J and clone size derive from that table, while D and trimming were established from the DNA sequence. Recorded for this sample are about 300,000 clones; about 93% of them occurred a single time. The leading ten clones occupy around 1.1% of the sample.

CDR1 and CDR2 are drawn from the germline V gene: KGHSH, LQKENI. The CDR3 starts with the cysteine, ends with the phenylalanine, and has 16 residues. Kept here is only the CDR3 DNA, which spans 48 bases and is read in frame from base 1. The trim is 0 bases for V and 4 bases for J, with a gap of 14 bases between the germline ends. The source is a woman aged 25 to 45 who had recovered from COVID-19. Here the chain combines TRBV18 and TRBJ2-3; a weak D assignment points to TRBD1 (5 bases agree). The sequencing input was PBMCs or T cells enriched from blood (not recorded which). CDR3 loop: CASSPPETLGADTQYF. The DNA reads TGTGCCAGCTCACCACCGGAAACCCTAGGGGCAGATACGCAGTATTTT.